A single sample is the source of the 17 T cell receptor beta chains below, sequenced in a study of beta chain features in type 1 diabetes. The whole isolated RNA underwent reverse transcription, so sequencing captured expressed TCRB transcripts. Generated by immunoSEQ multiplex PCR, the TCRdb table keeps only in-frame clones and is missing some. The sample holds 150,000 to 190,000 clones, approximately 8.1% seen once. Source material: central memory CD4+ T cells from blood. These receptors all come from a man aged 18 to 35 in good health.

This clone has just a few counts. The V gene is TRBV2, the J gene TRBJ2-7; TRBD1 matches 9 bases. The V gene end was trimmed by 6 bases and the J gene end by 0 bases; junction bases not matched to a gene: 6. Germline V gene lookup returns CDR1 SNHLY and CDR2 FYNNEI. This CDR3 comprises 15 residues. CDR3 DNA: TGTGCCAGCAGGACCGGGACAGGGATCTCCTACGAGCAGTACTTC. Amino acid sequence: CASRTGTGISYEQYF.

The chain is built from TRBV7-2 and TRBJ1-2; TRBD1 aligns across 8 bases. J was trimmed by 8 bases and V by 2 bases; bases with no gene match: 7. In germline, CDR1 is SGHTA, CDR2 FQGNSA. The CDR3 runs to 14 residues. The CDR3 DNA is TGTGCCAGCAGCTTATACGAGACAGGGGACGGCTACACCTTC. Translating gives CASSLYETGDGYTF.

This clone showed up many times. This rearrangement joins TRBV28 to TRBJ2-7, with 7 nucleotides matching TRBD1. This CDR3 has 12 amino acids. Germline assignment: CDR1 MDHEN and CDR2 SYDVKM. The V segment lost 5 bases and the J segment 4 bases; nucleotides outside the gene matches: 2. CDR3 sequence (DNA): TGTGCCAGCAGTAGGACAGGATACGAGCAGTACTTC. This codes for CASSRTGYEQYF.

This clone was seen many times. CDR3 nucleotide sequence: TGTGCCACCAGCAGAGATGGGACTAGCGGGGGCTTCGATACGCAGTATTTT. Protein: CATSRDGTSGGFDTQYF. The V and J genes are TRBV15 and TRBJ2-3, with 14 bases identical to TRBD2. The J segment lost 6 bases and the V segment lost 0 bases, leaving 5 bases of the junction unmatched. Germline V CDR1 and CDR2: LNHNV, YYDKDF (reference sequence). CDR3 length: 17 amino acids.

This clone was found a few times. The CDR3 region is CASSFGQGPYEQYF. The CDR3 nucleotides are TGTGCCAGCAGCTTCGGACAGGGCCCCTACGAGCAGTACTTC. This chain connects TRBV5-4 to TRBJ2-7, with 8 nucleotides matching TRBD1. This CDR3 spans 14 amino acids. Germline-derived CDR1 and CDR2 are SGHNT and YYREEE (reference sequence). The ends lost 2 bases at V and 2 bases at J; junction bases unmatched: 3.

This clone was counted only a few times. The genes are TRBV7-3 and TRBJ2-7; 9 nucleotides match TRBD1. The CDR3 spans 14 residues. CDR1 is SGHTA, CDR2 FQGTGA, per germline. J gave up 3 bases and V 4 bases, and 4 bases lay outside the gene matches. The CDR3 loop reads CASSWGQGNYEQYF. CDR3 coding DNA: TGTGCCAGCAGCTGGGGACAGGGCAACTACGAGCAGTACTTC.

The CDR3 bases are TGCGCCAGCAGCTTGGTTCCGGGGGCCAACGTCCTGACTTTC. It is translated as CASSLVPGANVLTF. This chain connects TRBV5-1 to TRBJ2-6; D unclear. CDR1 is SGHRS, CDR2 YFSETQ, per germline. The CDR3 loop spans 14 amino acids. Trimming left V 0 bases short and J 4 bases short, with 5 bases between.

Ten or more counts support this clone. The V call is TRBV7-2, the J call TRBJ2-5; 9 nucleotides agree with TRBD1. The CDR3 consists of 15 residues. After removal of 5 bases from V and 5 bases from J, the junction contained 9 bases not matched to a gene. CDR1 SGHTA and CDR2 FQGNSA come from the germline V gene. For the CDR3, the DNA is TGTGCCAGCAGCCCGGAATACAGGGGGCTCGAGACCCAGTACTTC. This translates into CASSPEYRGLETQYF.

This clone has just a few counts. The CDR3 DNA reads TGTGCCAGCAGCGTAGCTGTCAGGGGGGACACCGGGGAGCTGTTTTTT. Translation gives CASSVAVRGDTGELFF. The rearrangement uses TRBV9 and TRBJ2-2, with D possibly matching TRBD1 (7 bases). The length of the CDR3 is 16 residues. Germline CDR1 reads SGDLS; CDR2 reads YYNGEE. V shed 0 bases and J shed 3 bases, with 12 bases lying between them.

This clone was counted a few times. The rearrangement joins TRBV6-1 to TRBJ2-1; the match to TRBD2 covers 11 bases. Trimming cost V 6 bases and J 7 bases; bases outside gene matches: 8. The CDR3 length is 15 residues. Germline loops: CDR1 MNHNS, CDR2 SASEGT. CDR3 sequence (DNA): TGTGCCAGCAGCCGACTAGCGGGATTGGAAAATGAGCAGTTCTTC. Translating gives CASSRLAGLENEQFF.

The chain recombines TRBV7-3 with TRBJ2-2; D is unresolved. The germline V gene encodes CDR1 SGHTA and CDR2 FQGTGA. V lost 5 bases and J 4 bases, leaving 14 bases between the germline ends. CDR3 length: 15 amino acids. The CDR3 nucleotides are TGTGCCAGCAGCCGTGAGTTCCCGGGCACCGGGGAGCTGTTTTTT. Its translation: CASSREFPGTGELFF.

The chain recombines TRBV18 with TRBJ2-7, with 8 bases fitting TRBD1. This CDR3 is built from 14 residues. CDR1 and CDR2 (germline): KGHSH, LQKENI. Germline trimming cut 3 bases from V and 0 bases from J; bases unmatched to any gene: 1. CDR3 sequence reads: CASSPGTGSYEQYF. The CDR3 bases are TGTGCCAGCTCACCCGGGACAGGCTCCTACGAGCAGTACTTC.

The chain links TRBV28 to TRBJ2-5; possible D gene TRBD1, 6 bases. This CDR3 is built from 15 residues. Germline V gives CDR1 MDHEN, CDR2 SYDVKM. V was pared by 5 bases and J by 3 bases, with 16 bases between. CDR3 nucleotides: TGTGCCAGCAGTCTCGTGGGGACAACAAAAGAGACCCAGTACTTC. Its protein is CASSLVGTTKETQYF.

The chain carries TRBV2 and TRBJ2-3, with TRBD2 as a possible D gene (6 bases). From germline, CDR1 is SNHLY and CDR2 FYNNEI. V was trimmed by 3 bases and J by 6 bases, leaving 10 bases between them. The CDR3 is 13 residues long. The CDR3 region has the DNA TGTGCCAGCAGTGACGGGAGTAGTGATACGCAGTATTTT. As protein: CASSDGSSDTQYF. The variable domain in full, completed from reference TRBV2 and TRBJ2-3, reads EPEVTQTPSHQVTQMGQEVILRCVPISNHLYFYWYRQILGQKVEFLVSFYNNEISEKSEIFDDQFSVERPDGSNFTLKIRSTKLEDSAMYFCASSDGSSDTQYFGPGTRLTVL.

There are a few counts of this clone. The chain recombines TRBV7-2 with TRBJ1-2; D unresolved. The CDR3 runs to 14 residues. In germline, CDR1 is SGHTA, CDR2 FQGNSA. V shed 3 bases and J shed 4 bases, with 12 bases lying between them. In nucleotides, the CDR3 is TGTGCCAGCAGCTTTAGCTGGCCCCCCTATGGCTACACCTTC. Translating it yields CASSFSWPPYGYTF.

This clone has a handful of counts. The chain has TRBV28 and TRBJ1-1; 7 bases are shared with TRBD1. J gave up 4 bases and V 6 bases, and 8 bases lay outside the gene matches. The CDR3 runs to 14 residues. Germline V gives CDR1 MDHEN, CDR2 SYDVKM. The CDR3 region is CASRTTGSSTEAFF. The CDR3 region has the DNA TGTGCCAGCAGGACGACAGGGAGCAGCACTGAAGCTTTCTTT.

V and J are TRBV19 and TRBJ1-5, with 8 bases identical to TRBD1. The CDR3 runs to 15 residues. V lost 7 bases and J lost 3; bases outside the gene matches: 8. The germline V gene encodes CDR1 LNHDA and CDR2 SQIVND (reference sequence). CDR3 DNA sequence: TGTGCCAGTATCTCCGGGACAGGCCACAATCAGCCCCAGCATTTT. Encoded protein: CASISGTGHNQPQHF.